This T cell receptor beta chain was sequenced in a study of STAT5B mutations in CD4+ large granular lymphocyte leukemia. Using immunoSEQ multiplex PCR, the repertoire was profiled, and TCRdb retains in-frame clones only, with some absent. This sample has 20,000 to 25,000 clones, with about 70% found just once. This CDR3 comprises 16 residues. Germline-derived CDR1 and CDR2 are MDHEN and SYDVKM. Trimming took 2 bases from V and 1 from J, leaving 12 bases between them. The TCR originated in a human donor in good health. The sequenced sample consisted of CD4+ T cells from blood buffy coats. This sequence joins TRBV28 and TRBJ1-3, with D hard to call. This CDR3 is CASSLPPYQSGNTIYF. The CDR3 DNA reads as TGTGCCAGCAGTTTACCCCCTTATCAGTCTGGAAACACCATATATTTT.